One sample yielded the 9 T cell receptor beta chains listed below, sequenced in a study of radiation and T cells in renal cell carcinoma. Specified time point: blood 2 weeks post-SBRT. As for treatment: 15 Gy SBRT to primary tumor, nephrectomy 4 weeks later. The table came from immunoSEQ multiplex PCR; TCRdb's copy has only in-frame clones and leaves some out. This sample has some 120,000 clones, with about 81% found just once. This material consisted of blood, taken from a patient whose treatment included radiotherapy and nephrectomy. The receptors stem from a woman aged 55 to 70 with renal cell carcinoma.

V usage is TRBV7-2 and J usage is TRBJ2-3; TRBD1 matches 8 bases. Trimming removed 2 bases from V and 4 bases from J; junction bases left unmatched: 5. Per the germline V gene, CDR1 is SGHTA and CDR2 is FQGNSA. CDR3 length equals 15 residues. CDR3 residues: CASSLRTGSADTQYF. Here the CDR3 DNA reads TGTGCCAGCAGCTTAAGGACAGGGAGCGCAGATACGCAGTATTTT.

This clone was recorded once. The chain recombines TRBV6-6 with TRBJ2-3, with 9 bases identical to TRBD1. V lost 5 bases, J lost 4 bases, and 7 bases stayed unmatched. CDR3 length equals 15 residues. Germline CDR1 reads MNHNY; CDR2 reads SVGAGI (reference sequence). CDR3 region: CASSPGTGSPDTQYF. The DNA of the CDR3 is TGTGCCAGCAGTCCCGGGACAGGGAGCCCAGATACGCAGTATTTT.

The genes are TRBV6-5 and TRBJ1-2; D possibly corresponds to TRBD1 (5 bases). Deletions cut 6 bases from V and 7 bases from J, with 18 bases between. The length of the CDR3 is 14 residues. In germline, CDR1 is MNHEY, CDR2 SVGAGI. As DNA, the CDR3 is TGTGCCAGCAGACAGAATCCCAGGGTCGGTGGCTACACCTTC. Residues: CASRQNPRVGGYTF.

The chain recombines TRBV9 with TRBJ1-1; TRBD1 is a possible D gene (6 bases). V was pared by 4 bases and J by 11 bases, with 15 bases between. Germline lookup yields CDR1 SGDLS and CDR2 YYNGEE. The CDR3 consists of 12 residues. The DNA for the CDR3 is TGTGCCAGCAGCAACCCAGGGGCGGCCGCTTTCTTT. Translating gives CASSNPGAAAFF.

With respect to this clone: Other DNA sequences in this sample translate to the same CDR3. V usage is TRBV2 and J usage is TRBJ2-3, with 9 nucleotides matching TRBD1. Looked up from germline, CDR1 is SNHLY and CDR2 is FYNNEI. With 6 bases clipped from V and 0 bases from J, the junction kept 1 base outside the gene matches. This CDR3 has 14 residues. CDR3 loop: CASRDRGSTDTQYF. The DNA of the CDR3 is TGTGCCAGCAGGGACAGGGGAAGCACAGATACGCAGTATTTT.

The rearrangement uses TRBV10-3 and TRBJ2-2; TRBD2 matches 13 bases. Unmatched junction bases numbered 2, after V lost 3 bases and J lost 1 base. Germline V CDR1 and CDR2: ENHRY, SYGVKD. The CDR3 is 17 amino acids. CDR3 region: CAISEGTSGVNTGELFF. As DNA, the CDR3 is TGTGCCATCAGTGAAGGGACTAGCGGGGTGAACACCGGGGAGCTGTTTTTT.

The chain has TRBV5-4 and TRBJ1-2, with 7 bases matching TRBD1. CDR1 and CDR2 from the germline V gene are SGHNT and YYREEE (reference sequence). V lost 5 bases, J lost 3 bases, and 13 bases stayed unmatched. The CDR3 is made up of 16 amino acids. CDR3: CASSPPSTGLDYGYTF. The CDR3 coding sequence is TGTGCCAGCAGTCCCCCATCGACAGGGTTGGACTATGGCTACACCTTC.

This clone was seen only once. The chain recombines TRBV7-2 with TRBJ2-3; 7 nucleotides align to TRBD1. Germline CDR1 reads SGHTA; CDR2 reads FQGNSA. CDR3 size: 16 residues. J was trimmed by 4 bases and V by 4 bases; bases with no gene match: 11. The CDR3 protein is CASSYSGTDGADTQYF. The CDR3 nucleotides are TGTGCCAGCAGCTATTCCGGGACAGACGGTGCAGATACGCAGTATTTT.

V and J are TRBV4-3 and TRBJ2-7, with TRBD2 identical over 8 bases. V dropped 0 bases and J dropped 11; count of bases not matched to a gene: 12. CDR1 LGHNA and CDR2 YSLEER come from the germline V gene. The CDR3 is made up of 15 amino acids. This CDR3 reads CASSQDMTGGRIEYF. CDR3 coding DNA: TGCGCCAGCAGCCAAGATATGACTGGCGGGAGGATCGAGTACTTC.